This T cell receptor (beta chain) was sequenced during a study of blood T cell repertoires in COVID-19. Whole-study context: The analysed material was cDNA or gDNA that came from T cells, B-cell-depleted T cells, or PBMCs.

In the study's own analysis: Reference gene primer amplification gave estimated nucleated cell counts. Sequenced by immunoSEQ multiplex PCR; TCRdb stores in-frame clones only, minus some. Clonal size and the V and J genes are those of that table, whereas D and trimming came from the DNA. The data hold approximately 220,000 clones, with 70% to 90% observed a single time. Trimming took off 3 bases at V and 3 bases at J, with 8 bases between the two ends. The length of the CDR3 is 14 residues. Germline CDR1 and CDR2: KGHSH and LQKENI. The rearrangement joins TRBV18 to TRBJ1-4; D is undetermined. The TCR originated in a man aged 50 or older who had recovered from COVID-19. Sequencing was carried out using peripheral blood. CDR3 DNA sequence: TGTGCCAGCTCACCGACTAAGGCTAATGAAAAACTGTTTTTT. It encodes CASSPTKANEKLFF.